The rows below give T cell receptor beta chains drawn from one sample of a study of T cell responses to AZD1222 COVID-19 vaccine. TCRdb's copy holds only in-frame clones and misses some; the assay was immunoSEQ multiplex PCR. The data contain 100,000 to 150,000 clones, approximately 83% of them singletons. Sequences were derived from peripheral blood, sampled on day 0 of AZD1222 vaccination. Receptor source: an adult in good health. Both conserved end residues are part of each CDR3. Fields, in order: V gene, D gene, clone size, J gene, CDR3 protein, CDR3 DNA. D genes are given only for firm matches. Size is stated for part of the rows, as once, few or many counts, or as a class when the clone is expanded.

V: TRBV6-5
D: -
size: -
J: TRBJ2-1
CDR3: CASTVDSSYNEQFF
DNA: TGTGCCAGCACGGTGGATTCCTCCTACAATGAGCAGTTCTTC

V: TRBV30
D: TRBD1
size: -
J: TRBJ1-4
CDR3: CAWSPGQGNEKLFF
DNA: TGTGCCTGGAGTCCGGGACAGGGGAATGAAAAACTGTTTTTT

V: TRBV27
D: -
size: -
J: TRBJ2-4
CDR3: CASSPRQFNIQYF
DNA: TGTGCCAGCAGTCCCCGCCAATTTAACATTCAGTACTTC

V: TRBV24-1
D: TRBD2
size: -
J: TRBJ2-1
CDR3: CATSDPGLGYNEQFF
DNA: TGTGCCACCAGTGATCCGGGACTAGGTTACAATGAGCAGTTCTTC

V: TRBV6-2/TRBV6-3
D: -
size: -
J: TRBJ1-1
CDR3: CASSYDRTGNTEAFF
DNA: TGTGCCAGCAGTTACGATAGAACAGGGAACACTGAAGCTTTCTTT

V: TRBV27
D: -
size: -
J: TRBJ1-1
CDR3: CASSPSPRLALNTEAFF
DNA: TGTGCCAGCAGTCCCTCCCCCAGACTCGCGTTGAACACTGAAGCTTTCTTT

V: TRBV19
D: -
size: -
J: TRBJ2-1
CDR3: CASRSVGWSSYNEQFF
DNA: TGTGCCAGTAGATCGGTGGGGTGGAGCTCCTACAATGAGCAGTTCTTC

V: TRBV18
D: -
size: few
J: TRBJ1-3
CDR3: CASSEESGNTIYF
DNA: TGTGCCAGCTCCGAAGAATCAGGGAACACCATATATTTT

V: TRBV11-1
D: TRBD1
size: once
J: TRBJ1-6
CDR3: CASSGQGASYNSPLHF
DNA: TGTGCCAGCAGCGGACAGGGGGCTTCCTATAATTCACCCCTCCACTTT

V: TRBV7-9
D: -
size: -
J: TRBJ1-4
CDR3: CASSLSTGSEKLFF
DNA: TGTGCCAGCAGCTTGTCCACGGGCTCGGAAAAACTGTTTTTT

V: TRBV5-1
D: -
size: -
J: TRBJ2-3
CDR3: CASRRIDTQYF
DNA: TGCGCCAGCAGGAGGATAGATACGCAGTATTTT

V: TRBV7-9
D: TRBD1
size: few
J: TRBJ2-7
CDR3: CASSFFTGQGDEQYF
DNA: TGTGCCAGCAGCTTCTTTACGGGACAGGGCGACGAGCAGTACTTC

V: TRBV10-3
D: -
size: -
J: TRBJ2-7
CDR3: CAISELGGLSYEQYF
DNA: TGTGCCATCAGTGAGCTAGGCGGTCTTTCCTACGAGCAGTACTTC

V: TRBV6-2/TRBV6-3
D: TRBD1
size: -
J: TRBJ2-7
CDR3: CASSSGQGESYEQYF
DNA: TGTGCCAGCAGTTCGGGACAGGGTGAATCCTACGAGCAGTACTTC

V: TRBV5-4
D: -
size: -
J: TRBJ1-6
CDR3: CASSLVLGENNSPLHF
DNA: TGTGCCAGCAGCTTGGTTCTGGGGGAGAATAATTCACCCCTCCACTTT

V: TRBV30
D: -
size: -
J: TRBJ1-2
CDR3: CAWSVRGPARYTF
DNA: TGTGCCTGGAGTGTACGCGGACCGGCCAGGTACACCTTC

V: TRBV5-1
D: -
size: -
J: TRBJ2-1
CDR3: CASRSILSKTDPNEQFF
DNA: TGCGCCAGCAGGTCTATCTTGTCCAAGACCGACCCCAATGAGCAGTTCTTC

V: TRBV19
D: TRBD2
size: -
J: TRBJ2-1
CDR3: CASSKFLSGGTYNEQFF
DNA: TGTGCCAGTAGCAAGTTTCTAAGCGGGGGGACCTACAATGAGCAGTTCTTC

V: TRBV30
D: -
size: -
J: TRBJ1-1
CDR3: CAWSVPGKGTEAFF
DNA: TGTGCCTGGAGTGTACCTGGTAAGGGCACTGAAGCTTTCTTT

V: TRBV4-2
D: TRBD1
size: -
J: TRBJ2-1
CDR3: CASSPRTGQGRQMGGDEQFF
DNA: TGTGCCAGCAGCCCTAGGACAGGGCAAGGGCGGCAGATGGGCGGGGATGAGCAGTTCTTC

V: TRBV19
D: -
size: once
J: TRBJ1-2
CDR3: CASSTGSANYGYTF
DNA: TGTGCCAGTAGTACAGGATCAGCTAACTATGGCTACACCTTC

V: TRBV24-1
D: TRBD2
size: -
J: TRBJ2-1
CDR3: CATSDHSGGALNEQFF
DNA: TGTGCCACCAGTGATCACAGCGGGGGGGCCCTCAATGAGCAGTTCTTC

V: TRBV4-2
D: -
size: -
J: TRBJ2-2
CDR3: CASSQVPGANTGELFF
DNA: TGTGCCAGCAGCCAAGTCCCTGGGGCGAACACCGGGGAGCTGTTTTTT

V: TRBV7-2
D: -
size: -
J: TRBJ2-3
CDR3: CASSLKSGQPTTDTQYF
DNA: TGTGCCAGCAGCTTGAAATCCGGACAGCCGACGACAGATACGCAGTATTTT

V: TRBV3-1/TRBV3-2
D: -
size: -
J: TRBJ2-7
CDR3: CASITKLSYEQYF
DNA: TGTGCCAGCATCACCAAGTTATCCTACGAGCAGTACTTC

V: TRBV3-1/TRBV3-2
D: -
size: -
J: TRBJ1-6
CDR3: CASTGASGSPLHF
DNA: TGTGCCAGCACAGGGGCCTCAGGCTCACCCCTCCACTTT

V: TRBV9
D: -
size: -
J: TRBJ2-6
CDR3: CASSVGAQGFKRGANVLTF
DNA: TGTGCCAGCAGCGTAGGGGCACAGGGATTTAAGCGGGGGGCCAACGTCCTGACTTTC

V: TRBV6-1
D: -
size: -
J: TRBJ1-4
CDR3: CASSVGGETNEKLFF
DNA: TGTGCCAGCAGTGTGGGCGGGGAAACTAATGAAAAACTGTTTTTT

V: TRBV6-5
D: -
size: -
J: TRBJ1-6
CDR3: CPVSGTSSYNSPLHF
DNA: TGTCCAGTTTCGGGCACGAGCTCCTATAATTCACCCCTCCACTTT

V: TRBV6-1
D: -
size: -
J: TRBJ1-6
CDR3: CASSELYLHF
DNA: TGTGCCAGCAGTGAACTTTACCTCCACTTT

V: TRBV6-1
D: -
size: -
J: TRBJ1-2
CDR3: CASSEVYSNYGYTF
DNA: TGTGCCAGCAGTGAAGTCTACAGTAACTATGGCTACACCTTC

V: TRBV29-1
D: -
size: once
J: TRBJ1-2
CDR3: CSALNRATYGYTF
DNA: TGCAGCGCCCTAAACAGAGCCACCTATGGCTACACCTTC

V: TRBV19
D: TRBD1
size: -
J: TRBJ1-1
CDR3: CASSIAGLGRGIEAFF
DNA: TGTGCCAGTAGTATAGCAGGTCTGGGCAGGGGGATTGAGGCTTTCTTT

V: TRBV6-2/TRBV6-3
D: -
size: -
J: TRBJ2-1
CDR3: CASSPGEPYNEQFF
DNA: TGTGCCAGCAGCCCCGGGGAGCCCTACAATGAGCAGTTCTTC

V: TRBV11-3
D: -
size: -
J: TRBJ2-1
CDR3: CASSAMAASVYNEQFF
DNA: TGTGCCAGCAGCGCAATGGCGGCTAGCGTGTACAATGAGCAGTTCTTC

V: TRBV19
D: -
size: -
J: TRBJ1-3
CDR3: CASRFGGGNTIYF
DNA: TGTGCCAGTAGGTTCGGGGGCGGGAACACCATATATTTT

V: TRBV6-2/TRBV6-3
D: -
size: -
J: TRBJ2-3
CDR3: CASSYAGVGDTQYF
DNA: TGTGCCAGCAGTTACGCAGGGGTCGGAGATACGCAGTATTTT

V: TRBV7-2
D: -
size: -
J: TRBJ2-1
CDR3: CASSLDQSSYNEQFF
DNA: TGTGCCAGCAGCTTAGACCAGAGCTCCTACAATGAGCAGTTCTTC

V: TRBV6-2/TRBV6-3
D: TRBD2
size: -
J: TRBJ2-1
CDR3: CASSKRGLAGGSHEQFF
DNA: TGTGCCAGCAGTAAGAGGGGCCTAGCGGGAGGGTCACATGAGCAGTTCTTC